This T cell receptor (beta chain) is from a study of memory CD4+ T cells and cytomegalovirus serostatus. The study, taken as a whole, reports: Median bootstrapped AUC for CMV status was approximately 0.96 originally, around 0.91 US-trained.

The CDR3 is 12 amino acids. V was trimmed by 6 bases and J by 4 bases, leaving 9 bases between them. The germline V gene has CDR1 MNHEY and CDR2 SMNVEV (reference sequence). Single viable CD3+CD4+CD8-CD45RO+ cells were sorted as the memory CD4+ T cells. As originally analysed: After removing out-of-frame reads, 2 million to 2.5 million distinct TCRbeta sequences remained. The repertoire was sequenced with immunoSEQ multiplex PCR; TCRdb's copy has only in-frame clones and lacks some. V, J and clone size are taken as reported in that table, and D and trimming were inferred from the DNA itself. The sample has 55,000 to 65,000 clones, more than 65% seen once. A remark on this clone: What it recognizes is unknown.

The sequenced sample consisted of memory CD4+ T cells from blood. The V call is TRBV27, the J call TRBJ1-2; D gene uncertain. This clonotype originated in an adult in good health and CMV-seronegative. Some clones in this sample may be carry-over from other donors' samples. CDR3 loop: CASRRAPYGYTF. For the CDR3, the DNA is TGTGCCAGCAGGAGGGCGCCCTATGGCTACACCTTC.